The source of this TCR beta chain is a study of T cells in Graves' hyperthyroidism and ophthalmopathy (dated by TCRdb to about 2019). For the wider study: Peripheral blood samples were taken at initial diagnosis, before any treatment was given. For training and testing, the 100 or so patients in the discovery cohort were randomly divided in a 7:3 ratio. After blood sampling, hyperthyroidism patients were treated with methimazole at a starting dose of 30 mg daily, and ophthalmopathy patients were treated with high-dose intravenous methylprednisolone. According to the paper, TCR Vbeta CDR3 sequencing was carried out on 135 peripheral blood samples, which came from more than 40 ophthalmopathy, approximately 72 hyperthyroidism and approximately 17 progressor patients. In addition, the study compared T-cell repertoires in thyroid tissue and in blood from about six Graves' hyperthyroidism patients. Prospective prediction of ophthalmopathy was tested in an independent validation cohort consisting of some 19 hyperthyroidism patients and some 15 patients who later progressed to ophthalmopathy. To identify distinguishing TCR V-J signatures, a discovery cohort of around 100 patients was used, comprising 43 with Graves' ophthalmopathy and 57 with stable Graves' hyperthyroidism.

According to the germline V gene (reference sequence), CDR1 reads LGHDT and CDR2 reads YNNKEL. From the cysteine up to the phenylalanine, the CDR3 has a length of 14 residues. Only the CDR3 portion is preserved as DNA: 42 bases, with reading frame beginning at the first base. Trimming leaves V shorter by 4 bases and J shorter by 9 bases, with the junction holding 6 bases beyond the gene matches. In its sample, this clonotype was seen many times. Its antigen target is currently unknown. Base quality data are lacking; no much larger clone is found one base away. Ophthalmopathy patients had moderately to severely active disease, Clinical Activity Score of at least 3, NOSPECS grade of at least 4, and duration under 3 months. Patients with uncontrolled infections, other autoimmune diseases, pregnancy or lactation were excluded. Clinical symptoms, serum thyroxine and TRAb, thyroid ultrasound, and orbital computed tomography formed the basis for the diagnoses. PBMCs were separated from over 9 ml of fresh peripheral blood using Ficoll-Paque density gradient centrifugation. Total RNA was extracted with Trizol reagent, and quality was checked on an Agilent 2100 Bioanalyzer.

Results the study describes overall, beyond this receptor: In validation, the model predicted progression to ophthalmopathy with 55% to 71% sensitivity and approximately 78% specificity, a median of around six months before onset. Sample size was not statistically predetermined, and investigators were not blinded to group allocation. Most expanded thyroid clonotypes (frequency above 0.001) were also found in blood, which suggests that blood repertoires may mirror thyroid immune responses. In cross-validation, a model built on a 13 V-J signature told ophthalmopathy apart from stable hyperthyroidism with about 90% sensitivity and about 81% specificity, and in testing the same model reached 80%/75%.

The TCR beta CDR3 regions were amplified from RNA transcripts. A first-round RT-PCR of the TCR CDR3 used the HTBI primer set with the Qiagen OneStep RT-PCR kit. Libraries were constructed in a second round of multiplex PCR, after which size selection and purification were performed. Paired-end sequencing of the libraries was performed with 100 bp reads on an Illumina HiSeq2000. Turning to the authors' computational methods: SOAPnuke was used to process the raw data, with reads discarded if the reads contained adapters or uncalled bases, had a mean Phred below 15, or lacked an exact constant-primer or identifier match. COPE v1.2.5 was used to merge the high-quality paired reads, and each unique nucleotide sequence was defined as a clonotype. MiTCR v1.1 was used to align clonotypes to the IMGT TRBV, TRBD and TRBJ reference segments. Only V-J combinations with frequency above 0.0001, covering 99% to 99.2% of repertoires, were analysed. The TCS score was defined as F50 (clonal expansion) divided by E x V (chaos), with BLOSUM62-based TCRdist calculated between CDR3 peptides within each V-J. Welch's t-statistics and random forest reduced approximately 520 V-J features to roughly 13, which were used in a naive Bayes classifier (R e1071). The public sequencing data were trimmed at Q25 with fastp and processed into clonotypes with MiXCR by TCRdb, which kept only in-frame beta chains. Merged by CDR3 protein, the rows form single entries marked with the most common genes and DNA. V and J calls and clone size were set by TCRdb, not the authors. The sample yields a few hundred thousand distinct CDR3 sequences; about 16% were counted once. About 31% of the sample belongs to the ten largest clones.

The sequence is built from TRBV3-1 and TRBJ2-1, with 10 bases in between that match TRBD1. This clonotype originated in a woman aged 25 to 45 with Graves' ophthalmopathy. Sequenced material: blood. The CDR3 protein: CASSRGTGVREQFF. The nucleotide sequence reads TGTGCCAGCAGCCGGGGGACAGGGGTCCGTGAGCAGTTCTTC.